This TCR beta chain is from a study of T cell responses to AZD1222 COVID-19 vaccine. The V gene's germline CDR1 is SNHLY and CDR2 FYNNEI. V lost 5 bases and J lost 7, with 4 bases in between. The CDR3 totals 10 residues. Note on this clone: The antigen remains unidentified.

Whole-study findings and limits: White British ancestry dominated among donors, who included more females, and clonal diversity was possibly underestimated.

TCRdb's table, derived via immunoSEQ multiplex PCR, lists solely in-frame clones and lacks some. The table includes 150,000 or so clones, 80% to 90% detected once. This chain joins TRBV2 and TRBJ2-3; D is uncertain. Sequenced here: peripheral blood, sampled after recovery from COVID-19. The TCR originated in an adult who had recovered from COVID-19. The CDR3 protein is CASSPHTQYF. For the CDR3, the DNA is TGTGCCAGCAGTCCACATACGCAGTATTTT.